Each of the 27 T cell receptor beta chains below was sequenced from the same sample in a study of shared clonotypes between healthy human individuals. The table came from immunoSEQ multiplex PCR; TCRdb's copy has only in-frame clones and leaves some out. The table has over 2 million clones, 90% to 95% seen once. Specimen: naive CD4+ T cells sorted from blood. Subset reported: CD45RA+ positively selected. The receptors come from a man aged 18 to 30 in good health.

This rearrangement joins TRBV4-1 to TRBJ1-1; 7 positions match TRBD1. Germline V gene lookup returns CDR1 MGHRA and CDR2 YSYEKL. The CDR3 runs 16 residues. Germline trimming cut 0 bases from V and 1 base from J; bases unmatched to any gene: 5. This CDR3 is CASSQDIDRANTEAFF. In DNA form, the CDR3 reads TGCGCCAGCAGCCAAGATATAGACAGGGCGAACACTGAAGCTTTCTTT.

V and J are TRBV6-1 and TRBJ1-2; D is perhaps TRBD1 (6 bases). This CDR3 has 14 amino acids. V lost 6 bases, J lost 5 bases, and 16 bases lay in between. Germline CDR1 and CDR2: MNHNS and SASEGT. CDR3 sequence reads: CASRRTVLKYGYTF. CDR3 coding DNA: TGTGCCAGCAGAAGGACAGTCCTAAAGTATGGCTACACCTTC.

This clone was recorded only once. The chain is built from TRBV7-3 and TRBJ1-6, with 7 nucleotides matching TRBD1. Germline CDR1 is SGHTA and CDR2 is FQGTGA. After removal of 5 bases from V and 4 bases from J, the junction contained 8 bases not matched to a gene. The CDR3 loop spans 16 amino acids. CDR3 DNA: TGTGCCAGCAGCCCAGGGGGAGGGGGTTATAATTCACCCCTCCACTTT. Translated: CASSPGGGGYNSPLHF. Full variable domain (remainder filled in from reference TRBV7-3 and TRBJ1-6): GAGVSQTPSNKVTEKGKYVELRCDPISGHTALYWYRQSLGQGPEFLIYFQGTGAADDSGLPNDRFFAVRPEGSVSTLKIQRTERGDSAVYLCASSPGGGGYNSPLHFGNGTRLTVT.

V gene TRBV7-3 combines with J gene TRBJ2-4; maybe TRBD1 (6 bases). The CDR3 extends over 15 amino acids. V was cut by 0 bases and J by 4 bases, with 10 bases left in between. Germline V gene sequence: CDR1 SGHTA, CDR2 FQGTGA. CDR3 protein: CASSLTGAKKNIQYF. CDR3 nucleotides: TGTGCCAGCAGCTTAACGGGGGCTAAGAAAAACATTCAGTACTTC. Filled out from reference TRBV7-3 and TRBJ2-4, the complete variable domain reads GAGVSQTPSNKVTEKGKYVELRCDPISGHTALYWYRQSLGQGPEFLIYFQGTGAADDSGLPNDRFFAVRPEGSVSTLKIQRTERGDSAVYLCASSLTGAKKNIQYFGAGTRLSVL.

This chain uses TRBV6-5 with TRBJ1-4, with D perhaps matching TRBD1 (6 bases). The V gene's germline CDR1 is MNHEY and CDR2 SVGAGI. The V end was cut by 1 base, the J end by 7 bases, with 13 bases between. CDR3 length equals 15 residues. CDR3 sequence (DNA): TGTGCCAGCAGTTACTTGGGGGGCGCGGGTGAAAAACTGTTTTTT. This sequence encodes CASSYLGGAGEKLFF.

The chain recombines TRBV28 with TRBJ1-4; D not resolved. This CDR3 contains 15 residues. CDR1 and CDR2 from the germline V gene are MDHEN and SYDVKM. V was pared by 6 bases and J by 8 bases, with 19 bases between. The CDR3 here is CASSKELGVGEKLFF. The CDR3 coding sequence is TGTGCCAGCAGCAAGGAACTCGGAGTAGGAGAAAAACTGTTTTTT.

V usage is TRBV5-1 and J usage is TRBJ2-1, with D possibly matching TRBD2 (5 bases). The V end was cut by 2 bases, the J end by 8 bases, with 20 bases between. Per the germline V gene, CDR1 is SGHRS and CDR2 is YFSETQ. CDR3 length: 16 amino acids. The CDR3 DNA follows: TGCGCCAGCAGCTTTTCCCGGCTAGCCTCGGTCGATGAGCAGTTCTTC. Its protein product is CASSFSRLASVDEQFF.

This chain links TRBV5-1 with TRBJ2-1, with 8 bases that match TRBD2. The CDR3 runs to 17 residues. J gave up 1 base and V 0 bases, and 6 bases lay outside the gene matches. The germline V gene encodes CDR1 SGHRS and CDR2 YFSETQ. The CDR3 is CASSLGNSGKSYNEQFF. For the CDR3, the DNA is TGCGCCAGCAGCTTGGGGAATAGCGGGAAGTCCTACAATGAGCAGTTCTTC.

J is TRBJ1-1 and V is TRBV4-3; TRBD1 matches at 8 bases. The CDR3 length is 16 residues. Germline V CDR1 and CDR2: LGHNA, YSLEER. J gave up 11 bases and V 0 bases, and 14 bases lay outside the gene matches. CDR3 coding DNA: TGCGCCAGCAGCCAAGATGTAGGACAGGGAACGGCCCGGGCTTTCTTT. It is translated as CASSQDVGQGTARAFF.

The genes are TRBV9 and TRBJ2-1, with 7 nucleotides matching TRBD2. This CDR3 is built from 16 residues. Germline loops: CDR1 SGDLS, CDR2 YYNGEE. J lost 0 bases, V lost 0 bases, and 3 bases had no gene match. CDR3 residues: CASSVEGGSSYNEQFF. The CDR3 DNA reads TGTGCCAGCAGCGTAGAGGGCGGGAGCTCCTACAATGAGCAGTTCTTC.

The chain uses TRBV30 and TRBJ2-7; the match to TRBD1 covers 10 bases. There are 15 residues in the CDR3. CDR1 is GTSNPN and CDR2 is SVGIG in the germline V gene (reference sequence). J was trimmed by 3 bases and V by 0 bases; bases with no gene match: 5. The CDR3 DNA sequence: TGTGCCTGGAGTGTTTATAGGACAGGGGGCTACGAGCAGTACTTC. It is translated as CAWSVYRTGGYEQYF.

This clone was seen only a few times. The V call is TRBV28, the J call TRBJ2-6; D unresolved. The CDR3 has 15 amino acids. V was cut by 5 bases and J by 0 bases, with 8 bases left in between. CDR1 is MDHEN and CDR2 is SYDVKM in the germline V gene. The CDR3, as DNA: TGTGCCAGCAGTCCACACACCTCTGGGGCCAACGTCCTGACTTTC. Translation gives CASSPHTSGANVLTF.

The chain couples TRBV5-4 to TRBJ1-6; no firm D call. Germline V CDR1 and CDR2: SGHNT, YYREEE (reference sequence). V lost 0 bases and J 6 bases, leaving 16 bases between the germline ends. The CDR3 extends over 17 amino acids. As DNA, the CDR3 is TGTGCCAGCAGCTTGGCCCATAAAGGATACCCTAATTCACCCCTCCACTTT. Amino acid sequence: CASSLAHKGYPNSPLHF.

In its sample, this clone was seen once. Different DNA sequences within this sample yield the same CDR3. This chain uses TRBV30 with TRBJ2-7; weak D call: TRBD1 (5 bases). The V end was cut by 0 bases, the J end by 6 bases, with 9 bases between. There are 12 residues in the CDR3. The V gene's germline CDR1 is GTSNPN and CDR2 SVGIG (reference sequence). CDR3 sequence reads: CAWSVQGVEQYF. The CDR3, as DNA: TGTGCCTGGAGTGTACAAGGGGTCGAGCAGTACTTC.

The chain couples TRBV2 to TRBJ2-7; TRBD2 matches at 14 bases. Germline V gives CDR1 SNHLY, CDR2 FYNNEI. The J segment lost 0 bases and the V segment lost 3 bases, leaving 4 bases of the junction unmatched. The CDR3 runs 17 residues. In DNA form, the CDR3 reads TGTGCCAGCAGTGACGGGACTAGCGGGAGAAGCTCCTACGAGCAGTACTTC. Translating gives CASSDGTSGRSSYEQYF.

The gene calls are TRBV18 and TRBJ2-5, with 7 bases matching TRBD1. This CDR3 has 16 amino acids. Trimming at V came to 1 base and at J to 2 bases, leaving 7 bases not matched to a gene. CDR1 is KGHSH, CDR2 LQKENI, per germline. The CDR3, as DNA: TGTGCCAGCTCACCACGACCTGGGACAGCTCAAGAGACCCAGTACTTC. Its protein is CASSPRPGTAQETQYF. The complete variable domain, with remaining parts taken from reference TRBV18 and TRBJ2-5, reads NAGVMQNPRHLVRRRGQEARLRCSPMKGHSHVYWYRQLPEEGLKFMVYLQKENIIDESGMPKERFSAEFPKEGPSILRIQQVVRGDSAAYFCASSPRPGTAQETQYFGPGTRLLVL.

V and J are TRBV5-1 and TRBJ1-2; possibly TRBD1 for D (5 bases). The V gene's germline CDR1 is SGHRS and CDR2 YFSETQ. This CDR3 contains 16 residues. Trimming pared 5 bases from V and 4 bases from J, leaving 21 bases between. CDR3: CASRRTGGDEVYGYTF. As DNA, the CDR3 is TGCGCCAGCAGAAGAACGGGGGGAGATGAAGTCTATGGCTACACCTTC.

A word on this clone: The germline gene is not matched at one end of the junction; a read error may be the cause. The rearrangement joins TRBV28 to TRBJ2-7; TRBD1 might be the D (6 bases). Germline loops: CDR1 MDHEN, CDR2 SYDVKM. This CDR3 spans 14 amino acids. The CDR3 DNA follows: TGTGCCAGCATTTTAGGGGGAAGCTCCTACGAGCAGTACTTC. Translating gives CASILGGSSYEQYF.

V is TRBV27 and J is TRBJ2-5; no clear D. This CDR3 spans 13 amino acids. Trimming shortened V by 0 bases and J by 7 bases, and 9 bases separated the two germline ends. The germline V gene has CDR1 MNHEY and CDR2 SMNVEV (reference sequence). This CDR3 is CASSLSVVSTQYF. The CDR3 bases are TGTGCCAGCAGTTTATCGGTAGTGTCGACCCAGTACTTC.

This rearrangement joins TRBV12-5 to TRBJ2-1, with D maybe TRBD2 (5 bases). Trimming cost V 0 bases and J 6 bases, with 12 bases left between them. This CDR3 has 15 residues. Germline assignment: CDR1 LGHNT and CDR2 FRNRAP. Written as DNA, the CDR3 is TGTGCTAGTGGTTTGGTACTTCCGGGAAGCAATGAGCAGTTCTTC. Translated: CASGLVLPGSNEQFF.

The chain is built from TRBV4-1 and TRBJ2-7; TRBD2 agrees at 12 bases. The ends lost 4 bases at V and 2 bases at J; junction bases unmatched: 6. Germline CDR1 MGHRA, CDR2 YSYEKL. The CDR3 is 16 residues long. Written as DNA, the CDR3 is TGCGCCAGCAGCCGAGGGGCTAGCGGGGGGGCCTACGAGCAGTACTTC. Protein product: CASSRGASGGAYEQYF.

The V and J genes are TRBV5-4 and TRBJ2-3; D remains unclear. The CDR3 runs to 13 residues. CDR1 is SGHNT and CDR2 is YYREEE in the germline V gene (reference sequence). Trimming cost V 2 bases and J 2 bases, with 6 bases left between them. The CDR3 bases are TGTGCCAGCAGCTTCTGGGACACAGATACGCAGTATTTT. As protein: CASSFWDTDTQYF.

Only one count was recorded for this clone. The chain joins TRBV7-2 to TRBJ2-7; 10 bases map to TRBD1. This CDR3 is built from 16 residues. From germline, CDR1 is SGHTA and CDR2 FQGNSA. Germline trimming cut 5 bases from V and 3 bases from J; bases unmatched to any gene: 10. This CDR3 is CASSRSWTGGGYEQYF. The CDR3, as DNA: TGTGCCAGCAGCCGTAGCTGGACAGGGGGTGGCTACGAGCAGTACTTC.

This sequence joins TRBV6-1 and TRBJ2-7; no definite D call. Trimming stripped 9 bases from V and 3 bases from J, with 12 bases between. Germline CDR1 is MNHNS and CDR2 is SASEGT. This CDR3 spans 12 amino acids. CDR3: CASGPEIYEQYF. The CDR3 nucleotides read TGTGCCAGTGGGCCGGAAATCTACGAGCAGTACTTC.

The V gene is TRBV19, the J gene TRBJ2-7; 7 nucleotides match TRBD1. The J segment lost 0 bases and the V segment lost 5 bases, leaving 10 bases of the junction unmatched. Germline CDR1 LNHDA, CDR2 SQIVND (reference sequence). CDR3 length: 16 amino acids. CDR3 coding DNA: TGTGCCAGTAGTGTGACCGCGGCAGGGGGCTCCTACGAGCAGTACTTC. This codes for CASSVTAAGGSYEQYF.

The rearrangement uses TRBV9 and TRBJ2-2; D is possibly TRBD2 (6 bases). The germline CDR1 and CDR2 sequences are SGDLS and YYNGEE. The CDR3 extends over 14 amino acids. V lost 3 bases, J lost 2 bases, and 8 bases lay in between. The CDR3 loop reads CASSGTTNTGELFF. The DNA for the CDR3 is TGTGCCAGCAGCGGGACTACAAACACCGGGGAGCTGTTTTTT.

About this clone itself: This specimen includes other DNA sequences encoding the same CDR3. The V gene is TRBV2, the J gene TRBJ1-1; no clear D gene. V was clipped by 4 bases and J by 5 bases, with 11 bases between them. The CDR3 has 13 residues. From germline, CDR1 is SNHLY and CDR2 FYNNEI. The CDR3 sequence is CASSVEGGTEAFF. The CDR3 DNA sequence: TGTGCCAGCAGTGTGGAGGGAGGAACTGAAGCTTTCTTT.